This T cell receptor (beta chain) was sequenced for a study of beta chain features in type 1 diabetes. What was sequenced were expressed TCRB transcripts, since all of the isolated RNA had been reverse transcribed. Method: immunoSEQ multiplex PCR; TCRdb's copy keeps in-frame clones and lacks some. Of over 350,000 clones listed, about 14% were seen once; the top ten hold 0.019%. This clone was recorded a few times. CDR1 is SEHNR and CDR2 is FQNEAQ in the germline V gene (reference sequence). Trimming took off 6 bases at V and 5 bases at J, with 13 bases between the two ends. CDR3 length equals 13 residues.

Sequenced sample: naive CD4+ T cells from blood. The rearrangement uses TRBV7-9 and TRBJ1-1; D may be TRBD1 (6 bases). The sequence was obtained from a young woman in good health. Here the CDR3 DNA reads TGTGCCAGCAGTCTACAGGGTTTGACTGAAGCTTTCTTT. Amino acids: CASSLQGLTEAFF.